Here is one T cell receptor (beta chain) with its context. Its antigen is currently unknown. This entry belongs to a study of cytomegalovirus exposure and HLA in healthy donors. The PCR was carried out with 60 Vbeta primers and 13 Jbeta primers. Method: immunoSEQ multiplex PCR; TCRdb's copy keeps in-frame clones and lacks some. This sample has under 150,000 clones, with over 60% found just once. Study-level points and caveats: Within the data, a cluster of highly shared sequence variants was likely a sequencing artifact. A later analysis found common viral pathogens apparently linked to several of the most significant clusters. In vitro assays verified that three CMV-associated chains recognized CMV antigens specifically.

The CDR3 spans 15 residues. V lost 4 bases to trimming and J lost 4 bases; unmatched junction nucleotides: 9. From germline, CDR1 is MNHEY and CDR2 SVGAGI. The TCR originated in a man in his forties or fifties in good health and CMV-seropositive. V gene TRBV6-5 combines with J gene TRBJ2-7; TRBD2 aligns across 8 bases. The sequencing sample was made of PBMCs. The CDR3 loop reads CASSSLSGGKYEQYF. The CDR3 DNA reads TGTGCCAGCAGTTCCCTAAGCGGGGGTAAATACGAGCAGTACTTC.